This TCR beta chain was identified during a study of cytomegalovirus exposure and HLA in healthy donors. Study-wide background: In an early release, HLA-typed donors contributed 77 million or so unique TCR sequences.

The PCR used 60 Vbeta and 13 Jbeta primers. TCRdb keeps only in-frame clones here, not all; method: immunoSEQ multiplex PCR. The sample holds some 110,000 clones, around 65% seen once. In germline, CDR1 is SGHVS, CDR2 FNYEAQ. V gave up 1 base and J gave up 2 bases; unmatched junction bases: 7. The CDR3 runs to 16 residues. The J gene is TRBJ2-7, the V gene TRBV7-6; the match to TRBD2 covers 8 bases. This clonotype originated in a man between 18 and 29 years old in good health and CMV-seronegative. The sequenced sample consisted of PBMCs. CDR3 nucleotides: TGTGCCAGCAGCTTAGGTCCGGGGGGGCGCACCTACGAGCAGTACTTC. This codes for CASSLGPGGRTYEQYF.